This TCR beta chain was documented in a study of blood T cell repertoires in COVID-19 (dated by TCRdb to the early 2020s). About the study as a whole: Samples from collaborators originated in the United States, Italy and Spain and spanned both the acute and convalescent phases of COVID-19. The prospective study material was composed of cDNA or gDNA derived from T cells, B-cell-depleted T cells, or PBMCs. Subjects who had been exposed to COVID-19, were actively infected with it, or had recovered from it provided the deeply sampled blood TCRbeta repertoires that made up the dataset. The repertoires were made available in a free public database intended to serve as a resource for research on the immune response to SARS-CoV-2. Samples came from the ongoing ImmuneRACE study (first 160 participants) plus 1,254 subjects from 6 global collaborators. The sample metadata nearly always contained a de-identified subject ID, COVID-19 status, age in years and sex. Where available, HLA class I and class II types were taken from metadata supplied by the sample provider and were not determined by assay-based typing.

Inclusive of the bounding cysteine and phenylalanine, the CDR3 is 13 residues long. The CDR3 DNA has 39 bases and is translated from base 1. The germline V gene (reference sequence) yields SGHNT for CDR1 and YYREEE for CDR2. V loses 1 base, J loses 6 bases, and the germline ends lie 7 bases apart. TCRbeta CDR3 regions were amplified from genomic DNA using the immunoSEQ Assay, a bias-controlled multiplex PCR. As for the authors' bioinformatics: Nucleated cell counts per sample were estimated from amplification of reference gene primers within the assay. To quantify the absolute abundance of each unique TCRbeta CDR3 rearrangement, sequence reads were collapsed and filtered. For each sample, productive Simpson clonality was calculated as the square root of Simpson's diversity index over productive rearrangements. Not all clones reach the TCRdb copy of this immuneACCESS table, which keeps in-frame sequences only. Checked studies attribute under half of the gap to unresolved V genes and leave the rest unexplained. V and J calls plus clone size are reproduced from that table; the DNA served to infer D and trimming. The sample profile shows roughly 150,000 clones; 70% to 90% of them were found once. The ten largest clones take up more than 6.5% of the sample.

Study-wide findings and limitations: How much clinical and demographic metadata was included differed by source and by participant, and the metadata was provided uncurated.

About this clone itself: Its antigen is currently not known. Qualities for individual bases were not recorded, and no much larger clone is one base off.

One collaborating source in Seattle enrolled patients while the patients were actively infected and followed the patients over time throughout the course of disease. Collaborating institutions collected whole blood in K2EDTA tubes following their own protocols. For TCRbeta analysis, collaborators shipped samples in one of three forms: frozen whole blood, isolated PBMCs, or DNA extracted from either of those sample types. This receptor was obtained from a woman aged 55-69 years with COVID-19, enrolled during active disease. Here the chain combines TRBV5-4 and TRBJ2-2, with TRBD2 perhaps the D gene, on 5 matching bases. The sample was peripheral blood. The CDR3 region has the sequence CASSLRTPGELFF. Read as DNA, the sequence is TGTGCCAGCAGCTTGCGGACTCCCGGGGAGCTGTTTTTT.